The TCR beta chain under discussion was sequenced for a study of neoadjuvant nivolumab and ipilimumab in lung cancer. On the study more broadly: Patients got nivolumab 3 mg/kg on days 1, 15 and 29; combination added ipilimumab 1 mg/kg day 1.

This clone has just one count. What it binds is unknown. Study results and limitations: Higher pretherapy blood TCR richness went with higher resected-tumor richness. Only two of four nivolumab-treated tumors gained richness and clonality by surgery. TCR richness and clonality were higher in tumors than adjacent uninvolved lung.

CDR1 and CDR2 from the germline V gene are LNHDA and SQIVND (reference sequence). This CDR3 is built from 14 residues. Trimming took 3 bases from V and 0 from J, leaving 7 bases between them. Sequencing was performed with immunoSEQ multiplex PCR; in TCRdb, only in-frame clones are kept and a portion is missing. The sample has about 25,000 clones; 82% are singletons. This chain uses TRBV19 with TRBJ2-3; maybe TRBD2 (6 bases). The clonotype was recovered from an adult with non-small cell lung cancer. This specimen was tumor tissue, taken after neoadjuvant nivolumab, alone or with ipilimumab, at or shortly before surgery. The CDR3 coding sequence is TGTGCCAGTAGTATCGCGGGGAGCACAGATACGCAGTATTTT. Its translation is CASSIAGSTDTQYF. Drawing the rest from reference TRBV19 and TRBJ2-3, the complete variable domain is DGGITQSPKYLFRKEGQNVTLSCEQNLNHDAMYWYRQDPGQGLRLIYYSQIVNDFQKGDIAEGYSVSREKKESFPLTVTSAQKNPTAFYLCASSIAGSTDTQYFGPGTRLTVL.